Each of the 22 T cell receptor beta chains below was sequenced from the same sample in a study of Graves' ophthalmopathy and Graves' hyperthyroidism. Amplifying from RNA transcripts, the study obtained TCR beta CDR3 regions. HTBI primers primed a first-round RT-PCR, and a second-round multiplex PCR followed. MiXCR was run by TCRdb on the multiplex PCR reads, yielding one entry per CDR3 protein. The repertoire holds over 500,000 distinct CDR3 sequences, with about a fifth as singletons. The source material was peripheral blood. All receptors come from a woman between 18 and 30 years old with stable Graves' hyperthyroidism. Some clones in this sample may be carry-over from other donors' samples.

This clonotype has a count of ten or more. The J gene is TRBJ1-6, the V gene TRBV28; perhaps TRBD1 as D (6 bases). Germline values: CDR1 MDHEN, CDR2 SYDVKM. There are 16 residues in the CDR3. V gave up 3 bases and J gave up 0 bases, with 9 bases separating them. The CDR3 here is CASSLLDSSYNSPLHF. For the CDR3, the DNA is TGTGCCAGCAGTTTGTTGGACAGCTCCTATAATTCACCCCTCCACTTT.

This clonotype has a count of ten or more. This rearrangement joins TRBV19 to TRBJ1-2; 9 nucleotides agree with TRBD1. Germline loops: CDR1 LNHDA, CDR2 SQIVND (reference sequence). V shed 8 bases and J 5 bases; nucleotides not matched to a gene: 9. The CDR3 contains 14 residues. The CDR3 here is CASQKDRGTYGYTF. In DNA form, the CDR3 reads TGTGCCAGTCAAAAGGACAGGGGAACTTATGGCTACACCTTC.

This clonotype was detected many times. The V gene is TRBV6-5, the J gene TRBJ1-1; D remains ambiguous. Looked up from germline, CDR1 is MNHEY and CDR2 is SVGAGI. The CDR3 consists of 14 residues. The V end was cut by 6 bases, the J end by 1 base, with 12 bases between. CDR3 in DNA: TGTGCCAGCAGCGCCGGAAAGGGGAACACTGAAGCTTTCTTT. Amino acids: CASSAGKGNTEAFF.

This clonotype was observed many times. The V gene is TRBV28, the J gene TRBJ2-7; 10 bases fit TRBD2. CDR1 and CDR2 from the germline V gene are MDHEN and SYDVKM. V was pared by 4 bases and J by 7 bases, with 10 bases of the junction left unmatched. This CDR3 contains 15 residues. This chain's CDR3 is CASSSGLAEAGEQYF. In nucleotides, the CDR3 is TGTGCCAGCAGTTCCGGACTAGCGGAGGCGGGAGAGCAGTACTTC.

This clonotype has at least ten counts. This chain joins TRBV6-1 and TRBJ1-1; D gene uncertain. V lost 7 bases and J 4 bases, leaving 13 bases between the germline ends. This CDR3 comprises 13 residues. Germline loops: CDR1 MNHNS, CDR2 SASEGT. The DNA for the CDR3 is TGTGCCAGCAACCAACCGGCTCCCACTGAAGCTTTCTTT. This gives the protein CASNQPAPTEAFF.

In its sample, this clonotype was seen many times. Its ends do not fully match the called genes, so a read error is possible. The chain employs TRBV12-3 or TRBV12-4 and TRBJ1-1, with D perhaps matching TRBD1 (6 bases). The CDR3 runs to 15 residues. The CDR3 DNA is TGTGCCAGCAGTTTAAGGTACAGGGTGAACACTGGAGCTTTCTTT. Translating it yields CASSLRYRVNTGAFF.

Many counts were recorded for this clonotype. The V and J genes are TRBV5-1 and TRBJ2-2; TRBD1 might be the D (6 bases). The CDR3 is made up of 15 amino acids. V lost 0 bases, J lost 2 bases, and 8 bases lay in between. In germline, CDR1 is SGHRS, CDR2 YFSETQ. This CDR3 is CASSLEGHNTGELFF. CDR3 nucleotides: TGCGCCAGCAGCTTGGAGGGACATAACACCGGGGAGCTGTTTTTT.

In this sample, this clonotype turned up many times. The chain recombines TRBV4-1 with TRBJ2-7; D may correspond to TRBD1 or TRBD2 (5 bases each). The CDR3 spans 16 residues. Germline V lookup: CDR1 MGHRA, CDR2 YSYEKL. V lost 0 bases, J lost 3 bases, and 15 bases lay in between. CDR3 protein: CASSQEGIGTYYEQYF. CDR3 bases: TGCGCCAGCAGCCAAGAAGGGATTGGGACCTACTACGAGCAGTACTTC.

This clonotype was seen repeatedly, ten times or more. CDR3 sequence reads: CASTSSGTVGFYEQYF. The DNA for the CDR3 is TGTGCCAGCACCAGCTCTGGGACAGTCGGCTTTTACGAGCAGTACTTC. J is TRBJ2-7 and V is TRBV6-5, with 7 bases identical to TRBD1. The CDR3 covers 16 residues. Per the germline V gene, CDR1 is MNHEY and CDR2 is SVGAGI. V lost 7 bases, J lost 4 bases, and 16 bases stayed unmatched.

This clonotype was recorded many times. The V and J genes are TRBV24-1 and TRBJ2-7; the match to TRBD1 covers 9 bases. Germline assignment: CDR1 KGHDR and CDR2 SFDVKD. With 1 base clipped from V and 1 base from J, the junction kept 7 bases outside the gene matches. This CDR3 region has 17 residues. The CDR3 is CATSDFTRDRDSYEQYF. In DNA, the CDR3 is TGTGCCACCAGTGATTTTACCCGGGACAGGGATTCCTACGAGCAGTACTTC.

In this sample, this clonotype turned up many times. The chain couples TRBV27 to TRBJ2-7; 9 bases line up with TRBD1. The V gene's germline CDR1 is MNHEY and CDR2 SMNVEV (reference sequence). V lost 6 bases, J lost 4 bases, and 10 bases stayed unmatched. CDR3 length: 15 residues. In DNA form, the CDR3 reads TGTGCCAGCAGCGGCCCCGGGACAGGGAGGTACGAGCAGTACTTC. Protein product: CASSGPGTGRYEQYF.

In its sample, this clonotype was seen many times. The CDR3 here is CASSEIRASGNTIYF. The CDR3 DNA reads TGTGCCAGCAGTGAAATCCGCGCCTCTGGAAACACCATATATTTT. V gene TRBV2 combines with J gene TRBJ1-3; D gene unclear. The CDR3 runs 15 residues. In germline, CDR1 is SNHLY, CDR2 FYNNEI. V gave up 2 bases and J gave up 0 bases, with 8 bases separating them. Complete variable domain (other parts from reference TRBV2 and TRBJ1-3): EPEVTQTPSHQVTQMGQEVILRCVPISNHLYFYWYRQILGQKVEFLVSFYNNEISEKSEIFDDQFSVERPDGSNFTLKIRSTKLEDSAMYFCASSEIRASGNTIYFGEGSWLTVV.

In its sample, this clonotype was seen many times. This chain links TRBV5-1 with TRBJ2-7, with D perhaps assigned TRBD1 or TRBD2 (6 bases each). Germline V gene data show CDR1 as SGHRS and CDR2 as YFSETQ. The CDR3 runs 14 residues. With 4 bases removed from V and 0 bases from J, the gap between germline ends came to 11 bases. This CDR3 is CASSRGDNSYEQYF. Here the CDR3 DNA reads TGCGCCAGCAGCCGCGGGGACAACTCCTACGAGCAGTACTTC.

Remarks on this clonotype: A much larger clone is a single base away; this may be a read error. The missing conserved phenylalanine or tryptophan at the end of this CDR3 makes a read error likely. This rearrangement joins TRBV11-2 to TRBJ1-2; 8 nucleotides align to TRBD1. V shed 2 bases and J 8 bases; nucleotides not matched to a gene: 7. The CDR3 runs 14 residues. Germline V CDR1 and CDR2: SGHAT, FQNNGV. This CDR3 reads CASSLRTGRDGYTY. In DNA, the CDR3 is TGTGCCAGCAGCTTAAGGACAGGGAGAGACGGCTACACCTAC.

This clonotype was detected only a few times. V is TRBV6-5 and J is TRBJ2-7; 10 bases align to TRBD1. The CDR3 sequence is 14 residues long. V dropped 3 bases and J dropped 7; count of bases not matched to a gene: 6. Germline CDR1 reads MNHEY; CDR2 reads SVGAGI. CDR3 sequence: CASSYPGQGIEQYF. The DNA for the CDR3 is TGTGCCAGCAGTTATCCGGGACAGGGGATAGAGCAGTACTTC.

This clonotype was picked up many times. This chain links TRBV29-1 with TRBJ1-1, with D perhaps TRBD1 (5 bases). The CDR3 consists of 13 residues. Germline V gene data show CDR1 as SQVTM and CDR2 as ANQGSEA. V lost 2 bases and J 0 bases, leaving 7 bases between the germline ends. CDR3: CSVEKGLNTEAFF. The CDR3 DNA reads as TGCAGCGTTGAAAAGGGACTGAACACTGAAGCTTTCTTT.

The chain joins TRBV6-1 to TRBJ1-2; D uncertain. The germline CDR1 and CDR2 sequences are MNHNS and SASEGT. The V and J ends lost 3 bases and 4 bases respectively, with 6 bases between them. The CDR3 covers 12 residues. CDR3 amino acids: CASSDGLYGYTF. DNA for the CDR3: TGTGCCAGCAGTGACGGACTCTATGGCTACACCTTC.

A few counts support this clonotype. The chain joins TRBV18 to TRBJ1-1; D perhaps matches TRBD1 (5 bases). Germline assignment: CDR1 KGHSH and CDR2 LQKENI. The V end was cut by 2 bases, the J end by 1 base, with 8 bases between. The CDR3 sequence is 14 residues long. This CDR3 reads CASSPLRGNTEAFF. Here the CDR3 DNA reads TGTGCCAGCTCACCATTAAGGGGGAACACTGAAGCTTTCTTT.

This clonotype was detected many times. This chain connects TRBV30 to TRBJ1-5; 7 positions agree with TRBD1. V trimming: 2 bases; J trimming: 4 bases; junction bases outside the gene matches: 5. This CDR3 region has 14 residues. Per germline, CDR1 GTSNPN and CDR2 SVGIG (reference sequence). CDR3 sequence reads: CAWSTGTANQPQHF. CDR3 nucleotides: TGTGCCTGGAGTACCGGGACAGCAAATCAGCCCCAGCATTTT.

This chain links TRBV5-1 with TRBJ2-7; the D gene is possibly TRBD2 (5 bases). Germline V CDR1 and CDR2: SGHRS, YFSETQ. V lost 0 bases, J lost 2 bases, and 15 bases lay in between. This CDR3 contains 16 residues. For the CDR3, the DNA is TGCGCCAGCAGCTTGGCGGTCACAGCGGCGCCCTACGAGCAGTACTTC. The encoded protein is CASSLAVTAAPYEQYF.

This clonotype was counted many times. The chain employs TRBV5-1 and TRBJ1-5, with 7 nucleotides matching TRBD1. From germline, CDR1 is SGHRS and CDR2 YFSETQ. The CDR3 totals 14 residues. V lost 0 bases to trimming and J lost 7 bases; unmatched junction nucleotides: 4. The DNA for the CDR3 is TGCGCCAGCAGCTTGGGACAGGGCCAACAGCCCCAGCATTTT. It codes for CASSLGQGQQPQHF.

This clonotype has a handful of counts. Here the CDR3 DNA reads TGTGCCAGCAGTGCAATTCTAGCGGGGGGGCTTATCGGGGAGCTGTTTTTT. It encodes CASSAILAGGLIGELFF. V is TRBV25-1 and J is TRBJ2-2; 12 bases are shared with TRBD2. Germline lookup yields CDR1 MGHDK and CDR2 SYGVNS. The length of the CDR3 is 17 residues. J lost 7 bases, V lost 4 bases, and 10 bases had no gene match. Supplemented by reference TRBV25-1 and TRBJ2-2, the full variable domain reads EADIYQTPRYLVIGTGKKITLECSQTMGHDKMYWYQQDPGMELHLIHYSYGVNSTEKGDLSSESTVSRIRTEHFPLTLESARPSHTSQYLCASSAILAGGLIGELFFGEGSRLTVL.